This T cell receptor (beta chain) derives from a study of control samples from healthy donors and cancer patients. The assay was immunoSEQ multiplex PCR, and TCRdb's table has in-frame clones only and misses some. Among just under 150,000 clones, 91% were seen once, and the ten largest hold roughly 3.2%. This CDR3 has 12 amino acids. V lost 1 base and J 7 bases, leaving 8 bases between the germline ends. From germline, CDR1 is SGHAT and CDR2 FQNNGV. Sequenced: blood. This chain joins TRBV11-2 and TRBJ2-7; D not resolved. The TCR was taken from a man aged 25 to 45 in good health. The CDR3 is CASSLVYWEQYF. The CDR3 DNA reads TGTGCCAGCAGCTTAGTCTATTGGGAGCAGTACTTC. Full variable domain (rest looked up from reference TRBV11-2 and TRBJ2-7): EAGVAQSPRYKIIEKRQSVAFWCNPISGHATLYWYQQILGQGPKLLIQFQNNGVVDDSQLPKDRFSAERLKGVDSTLKIQPAKLEDSAVYLCASSLVYWEQYFGPGTRLTVT.